This entry features one T cell receptor beta chain sequence. This likely came from a read error, as a far larger clone is one base away. Gene names are mouse gene names. The read ends 4 residues before the CDR3 terminus; that terminus is restored from the germline J gene. The same CDR3 also results from other DNA sequences found in this sample. This specimen belongs to a study of CD8+ T cells in alopecia areata. Study as a whole: Skin was taken from roughly 6-13-month-old C3H/HeJ graft donors that had spontaneous alopecia and grafted onto roughly 6-11-week-old female C3H/HeJ mice.

V lost 4 bases, J lost 2 bases, and 9 bases lay in between. The germline V gene has CDR1 NNHDY and CDR2 SYVADS. The CDR3 consists of 13 residues. Combined cutaneous lymph node cells underwent sorting by CD4, CD8alpha, NKG2D, NKG2ACE and additional markers. Sequencing templates came from extracted RNA that was reverse transcribed into cDNA. Data came from immunoSEQ multiplex PCR; TCRdb stores just in-frame clones and leaves some out. The sample yields about 300,000 clones, without any singletons. V gene TRBV13-3 combines with J gene TRBJ1-2; tentative D call: TRBD1 (6 bases). The TCR comes from a C3H/HeJ mouse with alopecia areata. MHC haplotype here: H2-k. The specimen sequenced was CD4+ T cells sorted from a lymph node. CDR3 DNA, as far as it was read: TGTGCCAGCAGTCGCCAGGGGAACTCC. This translates into CASSRQGNS. The entire CDR3 protein reads CASSRQGNSDYTF.